A single sample is the source of the 26 T cell receptor beta chains below, sequenced in a study of T cell repertoires in cytomegalovirus infection. TCRdb redid the calling of the reads with MiXCR, one entry per CDR3 protein. The sample comprises roughly 230,000 distinct CDR3 sequences, approximately 13% of which are singletons, and approximately 1.8% rests with the top ten. Sample: PBMCs. These receptors came from a human donor in good health (CMV status not recorded). Some clones in this sample may be carry-over from other donors' samples.

The chain employs TRBV27 and TRBJ2-7; D call uncertain. Trimming left V 8 bases short and J 3 bases short, with 5 bases between. CDR1 MNHEY and CDR2 SMNVEV come from the germline V gene (reference sequence). The CDR3 runs 10 residues. CDR3: CASGYYEQYF. In nucleotides, the CDR3 is TGTGCCAGCGGGTACTACGAGCAGTACTTC.

This rearrangement joins TRBV5-1 to TRBJ2-3; 8 bases agree with TRBD1. Germline values: CDR1 SGHRS, CDR2 YFSETQ. The CDR3 is 16 residues long. Trimming took 4 bases from V and 6 from J; bases not matched to a gene: 13. The DNA for the CDR3 is TGCGCCAGCAGCCCCTTCGGACAGGGTTCAAGCGATACGCAGTATTTT. This encodes CASSPFGQGSSDTQYF.

This chain links TRBV6-6 with TRBJ2-1; TRBD1 agrees at 9 bases. Germline lookup yields CDR1 MNHNY and CDR2 SVGAGI (reference sequence). The CDR3 extends over 16 amino acids. V lost 0 bases to trimming and J lost 4 bases; unmatched junction nucleotides: 4. The DNA of the CDR3 is TGTGCCAGCAGTTACTCTACAGGGGGCTTTTACAATGAGCAGTTCTTC. It specifies CASSYSTGGFYNEQFF.

This clonotype was counted many times. The DNA for the CDR3 is TGTGCCAGCAGCCAGGACTATTCCACAGATACGCAGTATTTT. Translated, it gives CASSQDYSTDTQYF. J is TRBJ2-3 and V is TRBV7-2; D is perhaps TRBD2 (6 bases). The germline gives CDR1 SGHTA, CDR2 FQGNSA. V lost 5 bases to trimming and J lost 2 bases, with 11 bases between them. This CDR3 comprises 14 residues.

Ten or more counts support this clonotype. This chain connects TRBV7-8 to TRBJ2-5, with D perhaps TRBD1 or TRBD2 (6 bases each). Trimming took 4 bases from V and 10 from J, leaving 28 bases between them. Looked up from germline, CDR1 is SGHVS and CDR2 is FQNEAQ. The CDR3 contains 17 residues. DNA of the CDR3: TGTGCCAGCAGCTCCCTCTCTAGTTGGCGGGACACTAGGGACCAGTACTTC. Its protein product is CASSSLSSWRDTRDQYF.

There are many counts of this clonotype. The chain recombines TRBV28 with TRBJ1-5, with TRBD1 as a possible D gene (6 bases). V lost 1 base and J lost 2, with 9 bases in between. The CDR3 has 15 residues. In germline, CDR1 is MDHEN, CDR2 SYDVKM. CDR3 in DNA: TGTGCCAGCAGTTTATCCAGGGGAGGCAATCAGCCCCAGCATTTT. This encodes CASSLSRGGNQPQHF.

In this sample, this clonotype turned up a few times. The chain couples TRBV5-6 to TRBJ1-3; possible D gene TRBD1, 5 bases. V was trimmed by 0 bases and J by 2 bases, leaving 12 bases between them. The CDR3 is 16 amino acids. Germline V gene data show CDR1 as SGHDT and CDR2 as YYEEEE. CDR3 sequence reads: CASSLETGPPGNTIYF. The CDR3 DNA reads TGTGCCAGCAGCTTGGAAACAGGACCCCCTGGAAACACCATATATTTT. Full variable domain (outside the CDR3, taken from reference TRBV5-6 and TRBJ1-3): DAGVTQSPTHLIKTRGQQVTLRCSPKSGHDTVSWYQQALGQGPQFIFQYYEEEERQRGNFPDRFSGHQFPNYSSELNVNALLLGDSALYLCASSLETGPPGNTIYFGEGSWLTVV.

Written as DNA, the CDR3 is TGTGCCAGCAGCTTCAGGCCCGGCAGAGGGGAGCTGTTTTTT. Translated, it gives CASSFRPGRGELFF. The gene calls are TRBV11-1 and TRBJ2-2; D gene unclear. Germline V gene lookup returns CDR1 SGHAT and CDR2 FQDESV (reference sequence). CDR3 length equals 14 residues. Trimming stripped 3 bases from V and 8 bases from J, with 13 bases between.

This clonotype was counted many times. The chain joins TRBV6-2 or TRBV6-3 to TRBJ2-5; D is unclear. Trimming removed 4 bases at V and 5 bases at J, with 17 bases between. The CDR3 runs 15 residues. Germline lookup yields CDR1 MNHEY and CDR2 SVGEGT. This CDR3 is CASSSRPAPSETQYF. The CDR3 DNA is TGTGCCAGCAGTTCCAGACCCGCCCCGAGTGAGACCCAGTACTTC.

This clonotype was observed many times. The chain recombines TRBV18 with TRBJ1-1; TRBD1 is a possible D gene (5 bases). The CDR3 is 13 residues long. Per germline, CDR1 KGHSH and CDR2 LQKENI. Trimming left V 2 bases short and J 8 bases short, with 12 bases between. The CDR3 sequence: CASSPGKGTEAFF. CDR3 nucleotides: TGTGCCAGCTCACCAGGGAAGGGGACGGAAGCTTTCTTT.

This clonotype was seen ten or more times. In nucleotides, the CDR3 is TGTGCCAGCAGCTTGGAAAGCGGGAGCTACACAGATACGCAGTATTTT. Residues: CASSLESGSYTDTQYF. The rearrangement links TRBV7-3 to TRBJ2-3; 8 bases match TRBD2. Germline CDR1 is SGHTA and CDR2 is FQGTGA. This CDR3 has 16 residues. Trimming cost V 3 bases and J 2 bases; bases outside gene matches: 7.

The chain links TRBV19 to TRBJ2-1; no clear D gene. This CDR3 contains 15 residues. Per the germline V gene, CDR1 is LNHDA and CDR2 is SQIVND (reference sequence). V lost 1 base and J 8 bases, leaving 15 bases between the germline ends. The CDR3 DNA reads TGTGCCAGTAGTATAGGGCTAGGCCCTACGGATGAGCAGTTCTTC. Its translation is CASSIGLGPTDEQFF.

In its sample, this clonotype was seen many times. J is TRBJ1-6 and V is TRBV28; D is ambiguous. With 1 base removed from V and 9 bases from J, the gap between germline ends came to 4 bases. The CDR3 length is 12 residues. Per germline, CDR1 MDHEN and CDR2 SYDVKM. This CDR3 reads CASSLSGSPLHF. Here the CDR3 DNA reads TGTGCCAGCAGTTTATCAGGTTCACCCCTCCACTTT. Together with reference TRBV28 and TRBJ1-6, the CDR3 gives the full variable domain: DVKVTQSSRYLVKRTGEKVFLECVQDMDHENMFWYRQDPGLGLRLIYFSYDVKMKEKGDIPEGYSVSREKKERFSLILESASTNQTSMYLCASSLSGSPLHFGNGTRLTVT.

In this sample, this clonotype turned up a few times. This chain connects TRBV2 to TRBJ1-1, with D perhaps TRBD1 (6 bases). The germline gives CDR1 SNHLY, CDR2 FYNNEI. This CDR3 spans 17 amino acids. V lost 5 bases and J lost 4, with 23 bases in between. CDR3 sequence: CASSTLPWSTGSTEAFF. The CDR3, as DNA: TGTGCCAGCAGTACGCTCCCCTGGAGTACAGGGAGCACTGAAGCTTTCTTT.

This clonotype was detected many times. The CDR3 loop is CASSGIVKQGLGVTEAFF. The CDR3 nucleotides are TGTGCCAGCAGCGGCATAGTTAAACAGGGGTTGGGGGTGACTGAAGCTTTCTTT. The chain links TRBV7-2 to TRBJ1-1; 7 bases are shared with TRBD1. Germline CDR1 is SGHTA and CDR2 is FQGNSA. V was clipped by 5 bases and J by 5 bases; unmatched bases: 20. The CDR3 loop spans 18 amino acids.

This clonotype was observed a few times. The chain uses TRBV19 and TRBJ1-4; TRBD1 is a possible D gene (5 bases). CDR1 is LNHDA and CDR2 is SQIVND in the germline V gene (reference sequence). The V end was cut by 1 base, the J end by 3 bases, with 9 bases between. The CDR3 loop spans 15 amino acids. The CDR3 here is CASSIGLGANEKLFF. In DNA, the CDR3 is TGTGCCAGTAGTATAGGGTTGGGGGCTAATGAAAAACTGTTTTTT.

At least ten counts were recorded for this clonotype. The chain has TRBV19 and TRBJ1-1; no clear D gene. Per the germline V gene, CDR1 is LNHDA and CDR2 is SQIVND (reference sequence). The CDR3 totals 15 residues. The germline V and J ends were trimmed by 8 bases and 6 bases, with 22 bases remaining between them. The DNA of the CDR3 is TGTGCCAGTGGAACGTCCCCACCTTTCACATCTGAAGCTTTCTTT. Amino acids: CASGTSPPFTSEAFF.

This chain connects TRBV6-6 to TRBJ2-1; 13 nucleotides agree with TRBD2. Trimming took 10 bases from V and 9 from J; bases not matched to a gene: 9. CDR1 and CDR2 from the germline V gene are MNHNY and SVGAGI (reference sequence). This CDR3 has 14 amino acids. The CDR3 DNA follows: TGTGCCACCCGCGGGACTAGCGGGGTCGGTGAGCAGTTCTTC. It yields the protein CATRGTSGVGEQFF.

This clonotype was found a few times. The chain combines TRBV2 with TRBJ2-7; 7 nucleotides agree with TRBD1. This CDR3 is 13 amino acids long. Germline loops: CDR1 SNHLY, CDR2 FYNNEI. Trimming removed 4 bases from V and 6 bases from J; junction bases left unmatched: 6. CDR3 nucleotides: TGTGCCAGCAGTGTGGGACAGACAAGCGAGCAGTACTTC. It translates to CASSVGQTSEQYF.

This clonotype was picked up many times. The chain joins TRBV7-2 to TRBJ2-1; 8 bases line up with TRBD1. J gave up 1 base and V 4 bases, and 6 bases lay outside the gene matches. The germline gives CDR1 SGHTA, CDR2 FQGNSA. This CDR3 comprises 16 residues. The chain's CDR3 is CASSSQGAGSYNEQFF. The CDR3 DNA reads TGTGCCAGCAGCTCTCAGGGGGCAGGATCCTACAATGAGCAGTTCTTC. Full variable domain (remainder filled in from reference TRBV7-2 and TRBJ2-1): GAGVSQSPSNKVTEKGKDVELRCDPISGHTALYWYRQSLGQGLEFLIYFQGNSAPDKSGLPSDRFSAERTGGSVSTLTIQRTQQEDSAVYLCASSSQGAGSYNEQFFGPGTRLTVL.

This rearrangement joins TRBV4-2 to TRBJ2-7; D tentatively fits TRBD1 or TRBD2 (5 bases each). Germline V lookup: CDR1 LGHNA, CDR2 YNFKEQ. With 0 bases removed from V and 5 bases from J, the gap between germline ends came to 14 bases. The CDR3 has 15 amino acids. The chain's CDR3 is CASSQDVWGNNEQYF. The CDR3 coding sequence is TGTGCCAGCAGCCAAGATGTTTGGGGGAACAACGAGCAGTACTTC.

There are many counts of this clonotype. CDR3 DNA: TGTGCCAGCAGCTTTTCGAGGGCGGGGGGCACTGAAGCTTTCTTT. This sequence encodes CASSFSRAGGTEAFF. The rearrangement links TRBV7-2 to TRBJ1-1; possible D gene TRBD1, 5 bases. The CDR3 runs to 15 residues. The V and J ends lost 3 bases and 4 bases respectively, with 15 bases between them. The V gene's germline CDR1 is SGHTA and CDR2 FQGNSA.

The V and J genes are TRBV20-1 and TRBJ2-5, with D unclear. The CDR3 sequence is 13 residues long. The germline V and J ends were trimmed by 0 bases and 2 bases, with 7 bases remaining between them. The V gene's germline CDR1 is DFQATT and CDR2 SNEGSKA (reference sequence). CDR3 amino acids: CSARENLQETQYF. The CDR3 region has the DNA TGCAGTGCTAGAGAAAACCTACAAGAGACCCAGTACTTC.

The rearrangement joins TRBV20-1 to TRBJ2-7, with 10 bases lining up with TRBD2. Germline V CDR1 and CDR2: DFQATT, SNEGSKA (reference sequence). Losses at the gene ends were 4 bases for V and 3 bases for J; bases not matched to a gene: 3. The CDR3 contains 13 residues. This CDR3 is CSAKVAGGYEQYF. Written as DNA, the CDR3 is TGCAGTGCTAAGGTAGCGGGAGGCTACGAGCAGTACTTC.

This clonotype was recorded many times. The V call is TRBV5-1, the J call TRBJ1-2; D gene ambiguous. CDR1 and CDR2 from the germline V gene are SGHRS and YFSETQ. V was trimmed by 6 bases and J by 3 bases, leaving 15 bases between them. CDR3 length: 14 residues. Here the CDR3 DNA reads TGCGCCAGCACTCCGGGCCATCGAGACTATGGCTACACCTTC. It translates to CASTPGHRDYGYTF.

The rearrangement joins TRBV2 to TRBJ2-7, with 9 positions matching TRBD2. CDR3 size: 15 residues. CDR1 and CDR2 from the germline V gene are SNHLY and FYNNEI. V lost 6 bases to trimming and J lost 2 bases; unmatched junction nucleotides: 8. The CDR3 protein is CASSPLLAGPYEQYF. In DNA form, the CDR3 reads TGTGCCAGCAGCCCACTCCTAGCGGGGCCCTACGAGCAGTACTTC.